Each of the 31 T cell receptor beta chains below was sequenced from the same sample in a study of HIV-infected children after antiretroviral therapy interruption. Treatment given: PENTA 11 planned treatment interruption arm or continuous ART arm. RNA-based 3' RACE libraries used unique molecular identifiers. MiXCR, run by TCRdb on the 3' RACE reads, gives a single entry per CDR3 protein. The table shows about 40,000 distinct CDR3 sequences, with approximately 7% occurring only once. The specimen was CD45RA+ CD4+ T cells from PBMCs, pooled from several time points, collected from a donor given antiretroviral therapy, either interrupted or continuous. The subset here: naive CD4+ CD45RA+ CD45RO- T cells. All receptors derive from a pool of human donors with HIV.

In this sample, this clonotype turned up many times. DNA of the CDR3: TGTGCCAGCACGACTAGCGGGAAAGTGAATGAGCAGTTCTTC. This gives the protein CASTTSGKVNEQFF. This chain links TRBV7-9 with TRBJ2-1, with 11 bases that match TRBD2. The V segment lost 7 bases and the J segment 7 bases; nucleotides outside the gene matches: 6. Germline V gene lookup returns CDR1 SEHNR and CDR2 FQNEAQ (reference sequence). The CDR3 has 14 residues.

This clonotype came up many times. The chain has TRBV15 and TRBJ1-5; D is ambiguous. The germline V and J ends were trimmed by 0 bases and 6 bases, with 6 bases remaining between them. The germline V gene encodes CDR1 LNHNV and CDR2 YYDKDF (reference sequence). The CDR3 length is 13 residues. The CDR3 is CATSRDLSQPQHF. Written as DNA, the CDR3 is TGTGCCACCAGCAGAGATCTGAGTCAGCCCCAGCATTTT.

This clonotype was recorded many times. At one end the junction does not follow the germline gene, possibly because of a read error. The chain couples TRBV30 to TRBJ2-3; D is undetermined. In germline, CDR1 is GTSNPN, CDR2 SVGIG (reference sequence). The CDR3 has 14 amino acids. The CDR3 reads CAWSLRASAETLYF. The CDR3 region has the DNA TGTGCCTGGAGTCTAAGGGCTAGTGCAGAAACGCTGTATTTT. The full variable domain, with the rest looked up from reference TRBV30 and TRBJ2-3, is SQTIHQWPATLVQPVGSPLSLECTVEGTSNPNLYWYRQAAGRGLQLLFYSVGIGQISSEVPQNLSASRPQDRQFILSSKKLLLSDSGFYLCAWSLRASAETLYFGPGTRLTVL.

There are many counts of this clonotype. The V call is TRBV7-2, the J call TRBJ2-5; 7 nucleotides agree with TRBD1. Germline V gives CDR1 SGHTA, CDR2 FQGNSA. The J segment lost 3 bases and the V segment lost 3 bases, leaving 1 base of the junction unmatched. The CDR3 consists of 13 residues. This chain's CDR3 is CASSFDREETQYF. For the CDR3, the DNA is TGTGCCAGCAGCTTTGACAGGGAAGAGACCCAGTACTTC. Drawing the rest from reference TRBV7-2 and TRBJ2-5, the complete variable domain is GAGVSQSPSNKVTEKGKDVELRCDPISGHTALYWYRQSLGQGLEFLIYFQGNSAPDKSGLPSDRFSAERTGGSVSTLTIQRTQQEDSAVYLCASSFDREETQYFGPGTRLLVL.

This clonotype has a single count. A junction boundary mismatches the germline segment, possibly from a read error. The chain uses TRBV2 and TRBJ2-7, with D possibly being TRBD2 (5 bases). The CDR3 has 16 amino acids. Germline V gene lookup returns CDR1 SNHLY and CDR2 FYNNEI. CDR3 in DNA: TGTGCCAGCAGAGAAGGCAAAAGACCCCGGGACTACGAGCAGTACTTC. This gives the protein CASREGKRPRDYEQYF.

By share, this clonotype counts as medium-sized. The genes are TRBV4-2 and TRBJ2-7; 9 nucleotides match TRBD1. Germline V CDR1 and CDR2: LGHNA, YNFKEQ. V shed 1 base and J 10 bases; nucleotides not matched to a gene: 8. This CDR3 is 14 amino acids long. CDR3 sequence reads: CASSQAQGAREQYF. CDR3 DNA sequence: TGTGCCAGCAGCCAAGCACAGGGGGCGCGAGAACAGTACTTC.

The chain links TRBV21-1 to TRBJ2-5; the table gives TRBD2 as D, unverified against the DNA. TRBV21-1 is assigned pseudogene status. This CDR3 spans 13 amino acids. The CDR3 sequence is CASAGLRQETQYF. DNA of the CDR3: TGTGCCAGCGCGGGACTTCGCCAAGAGACCCAGTACTTC.

The table lists this clonotype with a few counts. The V and J genes are TRBV19 and TRBJ2-1; possible D gene TRBD2, 7 bases. This CDR3 region has 16 residues. Germline V gene sequence: CDR1 LNHDA, CDR2 SQIVND (reference sequence). Between the trimmed V and J ends, which lost 7 bases and 1 base, there was a span of 17 bases. CDR3 sequence (DNA): TGTGCCAGTAACCCCTGGCGGGGGCAATCCTACAATGAGCAGTTCTTC. Translating it yields CASNPWRGQSYNEQFF.

This clonotype was picked up many times. The chain has TRBV30 and TRBJ1-1, with unresolved D. From germline, CDR1 is GTSNPN and CDR2 SVGIG (reference sequence). This CDR3 has 12 amino acids. The ends were cut back, 0 bases at V and 4 bases at J, with 6 bases in the middle. The CDR3 DNA reads TGTGCCTGGAGTGTACCGAGCACTGAAGCTTTCTTT. It translates to CAWSVPSTEAFF. The full variable domain, in which reference TRBV30 and TRBJ1-1 provide the parts outside the CDR3, is SQTIHQWPATLVQPVGSPLSLECTVEGTSNPNLYWYRQAAGRGLQLLFYSVGIGQISSEVPQNLSASRPQDRQFILSSKKLLLSDSGFYLCAWSVPSTEAFFGQGTRLTVV.

The rearrangement links TRBV6-6 to TRBJ1-1; no clear D. There are 11 residues in the CDR3. CDR1 MNHNY and CDR2 SVGAGI come from the germline V gene (reference sequence). Between the trimmed V and J ends, which lost 5 bases and 1 base, there was a span of 2 bases. The CDR3 here is CASSPNTEAFF. The DNA for the CDR3 is TGTGCCAGCAGTCCGAACACTGAAGCTTTCTTT.

This clonotype came up many times. The chain combines TRBV12-3 or TRBV12-4 with TRBJ1-2; D gene uncertain. This CDR3 contains 13 residues. V shed 1 base and J shed 4 bases, with 7 bases lying between them. CDR3 DNA sequence: TGTGCCAGCAGTTTAGAGGAACTCTATGGCTACACCTTC. Translating gives CASSLEELYGYTF.

Ten or more counts support this clonotype. This rearrangement joins TRBV4-1 to TRBJ2-7, with D perhaps TRBD1 (7 bases). Looked up from germline, CDR1 is MGHRA and CDR2 is YSYEKL. V lost 5 bases and J lost 5, with 19 bases in between. This CDR3 is built from 15 residues. In nucleotides, the CDR3 is TGCGCCAGCAGCTTCCAGGGGGGCTCCCGGAACGAGCAGTACTTC. Amino acids: CASSFQGGSRNEQYF.

This clonotype came up many times. This chain links TRBV12-3 or TRBV12-4 with TRBJ1-1; D is undetermined. The CDR3 sequence is 17 residues long. V lost 2 bases and J 0 bases, leaving 16 bases between the germline ends. The CDR3 here is CASSLSGDSVMNTEAFF. CDR3 DNA sequence: TGTGCCAGCAGTTTATCTGGGGATTCGGTAATGAACACTGAAGCTTTCTTT.

This clonotype was seen at least ten times. The genes are TRBV19 and TRBJ2-3, with D possibly TRBD1 on 5 matching bases. Germline V gives CDR1 LNHDA, CDR2 SQIVND (reference sequence). The V and J ends lost 4 bases and 6 bases respectively, with 14 bases between them. CDR3 length: 14 amino acids. CDR3 DNA sequence: TGTGCCAGTAGTACGCCAGGGTATAAGGATACGCAGTATTTT. Its protein is CASSTPGYKDTQYF.

The table lists this clonotype with many counts. This sequence joins TRBV20-1 and TRBJ1-1; a weak D match, TRBD1 (5 bases). V was pared by 0 bases and J by 0 bases, with 11 bases between. Germline assignment: CDR1 DFQATT and CDR2 SNEGSKA (reference sequence). The CDR3 has 15 residues. The CDR3 DNA reads as TGCAGTGCTAGAGATCGTGGGGGACTGAACACTGAAGCTTTCTTT. Its protein product is CSARDRGGLNTEAFF.

The rearrangement uses TRBV5-6 and TRBJ1-4; perhaps TRBD1 as D (5 bases). The ends were cut back, 1 base at V and 5 bases at J, with 12 bases in the middle. Looked up from germline, CDR1 is SGHDT and CDR2 is YYEEEE. The CDR3 loop spans 15 amino acids. This CDR3 reads CASSLPGDGNEKLFF. CDR3 in DNA: TGTGCCAGCAGCTTGCCGGGGGACGGGAATGAAAAACTGTTTTTT. The full variable domain, with the rest looked up from reference TRBV5-6 and TRBJ1-4, is DAGVTQSPTHLIKTRGQQVTLRCSPKSGHDTVSWYQQALGQGPQFIFQYYEEEERQRGNFPDRFSGHQFPNYSSELNVNALLLGDSALYLCASSLPGDGNEKLFFGSGTQLSVL.

This clonotype has a count of ten or more. At one end the junction does not follow the germline gene, possibly because of a read error. This chain uses TRBV4-2 with TRBJ2-5; D is possibly TRBD2 (7 bases). CDR1 and CDR2 from the germline V gene are LGHNA and YNFKEQ. This CDR3 comprises 15 residues. CDR3 sequence (DNA): TGTGCCAGCAGCCAAGCAGCTGGGGGGGCGAACACCCAGTACTTT. This translates into CASSQAAGGANTQYF.

In this sample, this clonotype turned up many times. This chain connects TRBV28 to TRBJ2-7; D is possibly TRBD1 or TRBD2 (5 bases each). V lost 5 bases and J lost 6, with 14 bases in between. Germline values: CDR1 MDHEN, CDR2 SYDVKM. This CDR3 has 13 amino acids. CDR3 loop: CASSLGAAIEQYF. CDR3 bases: TGTGCCAGCAGTCTCGGGGCCGCCATCGAGCAGTACTTC.

V gene TRBV12-3 or TRBV12-4 combines with J gene TRBJ2-5; D could derive from TRBD1 or TRBD2 (6 bases each). This CDR3 has 14 residues. V lost 2 bases to trimming and J lost 5 bases, with 12 bases between them. CDR3 protein: CASSLMGGAETQYF. The DNA of the CDR3 is TGTGCCAGCAGTTTAATGGGGGGCGCGGAGACCCAGTACTTC.

In its sample, this clonotype was seen many times. The chain carries TRBV19 and TRBJ1-5, with D uncertain. V lost 5 bases, J lost 7 bases, and 12 bases lay in between. There are 13 residues in the CDR3. Per germline, CDR1 LNHDA and CDR2 SQIVND (reference sequence). CDR3 sequence: CASSLGREQPQHF. CDR3 sequence (DNA): TGTGCCAGTAGTTTAGGTAGGGAACAGCCCCAGCATTTT.

This clonotype was counted ten times or more. The chain carries TRBV6-1 and TRBJ1-2; D gene unclear. Germline V lookup: CDR1 MNHNS, CDR2 SASEGT. The CDR3 has 14 amino acids. The V end lost 5 bases, the J end lost 2 bases, and 12 bases lay between the germline ends. The CDR3: CASSHPNQNYGYTF. The CDR3, as DNA: TGTGCCAGCAGTCACCCCAACCAAAACTATGGCTACACCTTC.

This clonotype appeared many times. The V call is TRBV7-2, the J call TRBJ1-5, with TRBD1 matching 7 bases. Trimming took 1 base from V and 6 from J; bases not matched to a gene: 6. Germline CDR1 SGHTA, CDR2 FQGNSA. CDR3 length: 15 amino acids. The CDR3: CASSLGVAGGQPQHF. Here the CDR3 DNA reads TGTGCCAGCAGCTTAGGGGTCGCAGGGGGTCAGCCCCAGCATTTT. The whole variable domain, filled in from reference TRBV7-2 and TRBJ1-5, reads GAGVSQSPSNKVTEKGKDVELRCDPISGHTALYWYRQSLGQGLEFLIYFQGNSAPDKSGLPSDRFSAERTGGSVSTLTIQRTQQEDSAVYLCASSLGVAGGQPQHFGDGTRLSIL.

This clonotype has at least ten counts. V usage is TRBV19 and J usage is TRBJ2-2, with 11 bases fitting TRBD2. CDR1 is LNHDA, CDR2 SQIVND, per germline (reference sequence). The trim removed 3 bases at V and 5 bases at J, leaving 2 bases unmatched. The CDR3 loop spans 15 amino acids. CDR3 loop: CASSIRTSGTGELFF. In DNA form, the CDR3 reads TGTGCCAGTAGTATTAGGACTAGCGGGACCGGGGAGCTGTTTTTT.

This clonotype was detected many times. This sequence joins TRBV5-5 and TRBJ2-3; D is ambiguous. The V and J ends lost 2 bases and 6 bases respectively, with 19 bases between them. The CDR3 runs to 16 residues. Per the germline V gene, CDR1 is SGHKS and CDR2 is YYEKEE (reference sequence). The CDR3 protein is CASSLGGMGAVDTQYF. Here the CDR3 DNA reads TGTGCCAGCAGCTTAGGTGGGATGGGCGCCGTGGATACGCAGTATTTT.

This clonotype was picked up many times. The rearrangement uses TRBV25-1 and TRBJ2-7; TRBD2 matches 12 bases. V dropped 2 bases and J dropped 2; count of bases not matched to a gene: 7. The CDR3 has 17 amino acids. Germline values: CDR1 MGHDK, CDR2 SYGVNS. The CDR3 spells CASSELASGGAPYEQYF. The CDR3 DNA reads TGTGCCAGCAGTGAACTCGCTAGCGGGGGGGCTCCCTACGAGCAGTACTTC.

Ten or more counts support this clonotype. V and J are TRBV7-6 and TRBJ1-4; D is uncertain. V was cut by 5 bases and J by 12 bases, with 13 bases left in between. Germline assignment: CDR1 SGHVS and CDR2 FNYEAQ. The CDR3 has 12 residues. The CDR3 DNA follows: TGTGCCAGCAGCCCCCGGGCTCCTGAACTGTTTTTT. This codes for CASSPRAPELFF. Combining the CDR3 with reference TRBV7-6 and TRBJ1-4 gives the whole variable domain GAGVSQSPRYKVTKRGQDVALRCDPISGHVSLYWYRQALGQGPEFLTYFNYEAQQDKSGLPNDRFSAERPEGSISTLTIQRTEQRDSAMYRCASSPRAPELFFGSGTQLSVL.

This clonotype was recorded at least ten times. The chain recombines TRBV7-2 with TRBJ1-2, with unresolved D. The CDR3 covers 14 residues. Trimming pared 2 bases from V and 8 bases from J, leaving 15 bases between. Germline V gene data show CDR1 as SGHTA and CDR2 as FQGNSA. The DNA of the CDR3 is TGTGCCAGCAGCTTAAGGGCCGGCGCTAGAGGCTACACCTTC. Translated: CASSLRAGARGYTF.

This clonotype was found many times. CDR3 sequence: CASSLQGAGYTF. CDR3 coding DNA: TGTGCCAGCAGTTTGCAGGGGGCTGGCTACACCTTC. The rearrangement joins TRBV6-2 or TRBV6-3 to TRBJ1-2; TRBD1 matches at 8 bases. Losses at the gene ends were 4 bases for V and 7 bases for J; bases not matched to a gene: 2. From germline, CDR1 is MNHEY and CDR2 SVGEGT. The CDR3 consists of 12 residues.

This clonotype occurred many times. This chain joins TRBV7-9 and TRBJ2-1; 13 bases line up with TRBD2. This CDR3 region has 16 residues. Germline CDR1 and CDR2: SEHNR and FQNEAQ (reference sequence). V lost 2 bases, J lost 9 bases, and 7 bases stayed unmatched. DNA of the CDR3: TGTGCCAGCAGCTTACCCGGACTAGCGGGAGAGGGTGAGCAGTTCTTC. Translation: CASSLPGLAGEGEQFF.

The table lists this clonotype with many counts. The chain has TRBV18 and TRBJ2-1; TRBD2 might be the D (6 bases). V was cut by 8 bases and J by 7 bases, with 18 bases left in between. This CDR3 is built from 14 residues. Germline V CDR1 and CDR2: KGHSH, LQKENI. Here the CDR3 reads CASASLALENEQFF. The DNA for the CDR3 is TGTGCCAGCGCGTCACTAGCTCTTGAAAATGAGCAGTTCTTC.

The rearrangement uses TRBV20-1 and TRBJ1-5; D gene unclear. The germline V gene encodes CDR1 DFQATT and CDR2 SNEGSKA (reference sequence). The CDR3 sequence is 12 residues long. The CDR3 sequence: CRPGQAYQPQHF. The CDR3 bases are TGCAGGCCCGGGCAGGCATATCAGCCCCAGCATTTT.